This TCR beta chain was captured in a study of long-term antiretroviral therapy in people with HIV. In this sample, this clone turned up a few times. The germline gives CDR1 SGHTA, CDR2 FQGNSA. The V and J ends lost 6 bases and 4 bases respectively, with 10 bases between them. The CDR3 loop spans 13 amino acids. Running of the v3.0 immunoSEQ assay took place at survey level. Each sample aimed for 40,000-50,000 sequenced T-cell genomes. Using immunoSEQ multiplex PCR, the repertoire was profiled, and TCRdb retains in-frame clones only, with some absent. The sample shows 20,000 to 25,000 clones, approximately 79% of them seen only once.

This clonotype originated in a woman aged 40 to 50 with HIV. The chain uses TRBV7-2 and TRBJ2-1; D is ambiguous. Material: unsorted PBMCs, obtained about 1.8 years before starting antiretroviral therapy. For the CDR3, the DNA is TGTGCCAGCAGTTCATCGACATACAATGAGCAGTTCTTC. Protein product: CASSSSTYNEQFF. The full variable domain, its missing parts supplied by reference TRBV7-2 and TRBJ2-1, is GAGVSQSPSNKVTEKGKDVELRCDPISGHTALYWYRQSLGQGLEFLIYFQGNSAPDKSGLPSDRFSAERTGGSVSTLTIQRTQQEDSAVYLCASSSSTYNEQFFGPGTRLTVL.